Included here is one T cell receptor beta chain sequence, with context. The antigen it binds to is not known. No qualities accompany the bases; no much larger clone lies one base away. Peripheral blood CD8+ and CD4+ T cells from healthy donors, Susac syndrome patients and multiple sclerosis patients were profiled by high-throughput TCR beta sequencing. Treatment-naive patients with stable or active relapsing-remitting disease fulfilling revised McDonald criteria were used as multiple sclerosis controls. Bulk CD8+ and CD4+ T cells were purified by magnetic negative isolation, while CD8+ TEMRA cells were enriched using FACS. Blood was collected in EDTA tubes and processed within 24 hours, with PBMCs isolated through density gradient centrifugation. PBMCs destined for TCR sequencing were cryopreserved in liquid nitrogen and later thawed in a 37 °C water bath. A purity of at least 90% was achieved for sorted or isolated CD4+, CD8+ and CD8+ TEMRA cells.

RNA was extracted with the RNeasy kit and roughly 0.5 to 1 ug was reverse transcribed using random hexamers. The immunoSEQ multiplex PCR assay, covering 54 Vbeta and 13 Jbeta segments, was used to amplify TCR beta CDR3 regions. PCR amplification bias was corrected using a synthetic template baseline for primer optimization and computational correction. For the original study's pipeline: Reads were annotated to V, D and J genes according to IMGT and were analyzed with immunoSEQ Analyzer, with only productive sequences retained. Clonality was computed as one minus Shannon entropy normalized by log2 of the number of productive unique sequences. For each patient and control, public and private clones were evaluated within the 100 most prevalent clones. Susac-specific clones were defined as absent from healthy and MS cohorts, around 1,000 published viral clones and other ImmuneACCESS disease sequences. Clones were called with MiXCR by TCRdb after fastp trimmed the public reads at Q25, and only in-frame beta chains were retained. A single entry per CDR3 protein holds the most common genes and DNA from its merged rows. In this record, the V and J calls reflect TCRdb's handling and not the investigators' own analysis. Recorded for this sample are a few hundred thousand distinct CDR3 sequences; 80% to 95% of them occurred a single time. The ten largest clones represent around 0.072% of the sample.

This specimen comes from a study of CD8 T cells in Susac syndrome (dated by TCRdb to the late 2010s). In terms of the full investigation: Repertoire sequencing was used to test whether CD8+ T cell activation and differentiation in Susac syndrome was antigen driven.

The CDR3 has 15 amino acids, counting the end cysteine and phenylalanine. Of all the DNA, just the CDR3 is kept, 45 bases in frame from base 1. V was cut back by 1 base and J by 10 bases, leaving a gap of 17 bases between them. The research as a whole found: The TCR sequencing and HLA analysis was acknowledged to have included a relatively small number of individuals.

This receptor was taken from a human donor with multiple sclerosis. The chain was built from TRBV12-3 or TRBV12-4 and TRBJ2-1; the D gene is not confidently resolved. The sample comprised CD4+ T cells from PBMCs. The DNA reads TGTGCCAGCAGTTTAGGGGGAAACGTAAAATTCGAGCAGTTCTTC. It specifies CASSLGGNVKFEQFF.